The sequence of this TCR beta chain was determined in a study of blood T cell repertoires in COVID-19. TCRdb's copy holds only in-frame clones and misses some; the assay was immunoSEQ multiplex PCR. The sample includes about 69,000 clones, about four fifths of them seen just once. The V gene's germline CDR1 is LNHDA and CDR2 SQIVND (reference sequence). CDR3 length equals 14 residues. V lost 7 bases to trimming and J lost 4 bases, with 16 bases between them. V gene TRBV19 combines with J gene TRBJ1-2; a possible D gene is TRBD1 (6 bases). The TCR was taken from a human donor in a cohort sampled during active COVID-19. Material for sequencing was peripheral blood. The CDR3 reads CASTATGYGYGYTF. As DNA, the CDR3 is TGTGCCAGTACCGCGACAGGCTATGGCTATGGCTACACCTTC.